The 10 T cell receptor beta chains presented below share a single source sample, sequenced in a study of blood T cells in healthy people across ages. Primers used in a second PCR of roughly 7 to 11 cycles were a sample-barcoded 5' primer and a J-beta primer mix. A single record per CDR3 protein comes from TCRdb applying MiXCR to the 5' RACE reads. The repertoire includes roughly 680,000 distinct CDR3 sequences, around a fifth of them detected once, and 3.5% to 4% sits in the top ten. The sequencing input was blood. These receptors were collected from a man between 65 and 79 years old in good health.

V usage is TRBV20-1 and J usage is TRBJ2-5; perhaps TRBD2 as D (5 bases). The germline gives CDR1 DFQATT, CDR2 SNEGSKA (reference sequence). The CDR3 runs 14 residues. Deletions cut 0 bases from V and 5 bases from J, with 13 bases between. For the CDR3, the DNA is TGCAGTGCTAGAGATCATCGAACGGGGGAGACCCAGTACTTC. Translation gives CSARDHRTGETQYF.

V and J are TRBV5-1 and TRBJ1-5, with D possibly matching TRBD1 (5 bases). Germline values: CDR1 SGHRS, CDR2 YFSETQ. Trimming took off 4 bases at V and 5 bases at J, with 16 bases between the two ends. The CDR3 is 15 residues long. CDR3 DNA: TGCGCCAGCAGCCCCACCGCCGGGACGGATCAGCCCCAGCATTTT. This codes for CASSPTAGTDQPQHF.

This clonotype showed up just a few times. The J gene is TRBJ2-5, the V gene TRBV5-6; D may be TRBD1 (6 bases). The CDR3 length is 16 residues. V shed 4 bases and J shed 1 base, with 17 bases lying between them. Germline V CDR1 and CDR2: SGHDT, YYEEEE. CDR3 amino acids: CASSTRGHHIQETQYF. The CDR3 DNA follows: TGTGCCAGCAGCACCCGGGGACACCATATCCAAGAGACCCAGTACTTC.

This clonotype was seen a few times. The CDR3, as DNA: TGTGCCATCAGTGAAGGCACAGATACGCAGTATTTT. It specifies CAISEGTDTQYF. This chain uses TRBV10-3 with TRBJ2-3; D remains ambiguous. CDR1 is ENHRY and CDR2 is SYGVKD in the germline V gene. This CDR3 region has 12 residues. Trimming cost V 3 bases and J 1 base, with 2 bases left between them.

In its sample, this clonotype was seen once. The CDR3 DNA is TGCGCCAGCAGCCGCGGAGACAGGTCCCTTTACAATGAGCAGTTCTTC. This sequence encodes CASSRGDRSLYNEQFF. The chain has TRBV4-1 and TRBJ2-1; perhaps TRBD1 as D (6 bases). Germline V lookup: CDR1 MGHRA, CDR2 YSYEKL. CDR3 length equals 16 residues. Trimming removed 4 bases at V and 4 bases at J, with 17 bases between.

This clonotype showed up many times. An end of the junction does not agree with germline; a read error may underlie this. CDR3 DNA sequence: TGTGCCAGCAGCTTACGAGGCCAAGAGACCCAGTACTTC. Translating it yields CASSLRGQETQYF. This chain links TRBV5-1 with TRBJ2-5, with D uncertain. Germline V gives CDR1 SGHRS, CDR2 YFSETQ. The CDR3 is made up of 13 amino acids.

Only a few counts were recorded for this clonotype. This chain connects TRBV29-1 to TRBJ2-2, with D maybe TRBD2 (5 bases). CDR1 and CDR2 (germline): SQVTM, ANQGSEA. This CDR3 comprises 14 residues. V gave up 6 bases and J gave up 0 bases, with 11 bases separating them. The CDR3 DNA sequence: TGCAGCGTCTCGGCGGGTGCGAACACCGGGGAGCTGTTTTTT. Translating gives CSVSAGANTGELFF.

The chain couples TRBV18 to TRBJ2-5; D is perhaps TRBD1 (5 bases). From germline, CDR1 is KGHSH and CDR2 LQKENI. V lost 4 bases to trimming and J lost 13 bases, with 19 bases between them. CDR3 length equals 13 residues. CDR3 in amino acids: CASSQKDSSSLYF. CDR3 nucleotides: TGTGCCAGCTCACAAAAAGACAGTTCCAGTCTGTACTTC.

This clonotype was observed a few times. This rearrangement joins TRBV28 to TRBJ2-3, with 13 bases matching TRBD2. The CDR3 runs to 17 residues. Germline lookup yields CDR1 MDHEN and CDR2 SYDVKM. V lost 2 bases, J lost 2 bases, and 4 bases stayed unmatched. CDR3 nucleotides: TGTGCCAGCAGTTTAACCGGACTAGCGGGAGACACAGATACGCAGTATTTT. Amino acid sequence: CASSLTGLAGDTDTQYF.

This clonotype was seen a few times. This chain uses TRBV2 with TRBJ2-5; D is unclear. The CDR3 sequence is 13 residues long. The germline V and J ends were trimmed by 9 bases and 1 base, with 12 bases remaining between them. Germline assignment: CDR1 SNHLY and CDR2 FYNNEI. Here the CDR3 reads CASTRLAQETQYF. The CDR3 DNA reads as TGTGCCAGTACACGACTGGCCCAAGAGACCCAGTACTTC.